This T cell receptor (beta chain) was found in a study of blood T cell repertoires in COVID-19. Study summary: Acute and convalescent COVID-19 specimens originated in the United States, Italy and Spain. Nucleic acid was either cDNA or gDNA, and it came from T cells, B-cell-depleted T cells, or PBMCs.

Study processing details: Using reference gene primer amplification, nucleated cell counts were estimated. Sequencing was performed with immunoSEQ multiplex PCR; in TCRdb, only in-frame clones are kept and a portion is missing. Clonal size and the V and J genes are those of that table, whereas D and trimming came from the DNA. The sample lists roughly 200,000 clones, about 88% occurring once. Clinical histories supplied by participants themselves formed the basis of cohort assignment. Germline V CDR1 and CDR2: DFQATT, SNEGSKA (reference sequence). J was trimmed by 7 bases and V by 3 bases; bases with no gene match: 9. The CDR3 totals 14 residues.

V gene TRBV20-1 combines with J gene TRBJ2-1; 7 bases fit TRBD1. The TCR comes from a woman in her thirties or forties with acute COVID-19. Source material: PBMCs or T cells enriched from blood (not recorded which). Written as DNA, the CDR3 is TGCAGTGCTAGTTTGGGGACAGCCCCTAATGAGCAGTTCTTC. Protein sequence: CSASLGTAPNEQFF.